This note documents a single T cell receptor (beta chain) sequence. The authors split each subset's genomic DNA evenly across several immunoSEQ plates. As handled by the study authors: Junction-only immunoSEQ sequences carried no quality scores, so filtering differed. Clones were read by immunoSEQ multiplex PCR, and TCRdb kept only the in-frame ones, dropping some. That table gives V, J and clone size, and the DNA gave D and trimming. The table includes about 2.5 million clones, under 95% detected once. Per the germline V gene, CDR1 is LNHDA and CDR2 is SQIVND (reference sequence). The ends were cut back, 10 bases at V and 7 bases at J, with 16 bases in the middle. The CDR3 has 12 amino acids. The entry originates in a study of shared clonotypes between healthy human individuals.

This chain links TRBV19 with TRBJ1-2, with a tentative D call TRBD1 (5 bases). The sequence derives from a man aged 18 to 35 in good health. Some clones in this sample may be carry-over from other donors' samples. Sequenced sample: naive CD4+ T cells from PBMCs. The subset here: CD45RA+ positively selected. The CDR3 DNA is TGTGCCATCCGAATTACAGGATTTGGCTACACCTTC. Amino acid sequence: CAIRITGFGYTF.